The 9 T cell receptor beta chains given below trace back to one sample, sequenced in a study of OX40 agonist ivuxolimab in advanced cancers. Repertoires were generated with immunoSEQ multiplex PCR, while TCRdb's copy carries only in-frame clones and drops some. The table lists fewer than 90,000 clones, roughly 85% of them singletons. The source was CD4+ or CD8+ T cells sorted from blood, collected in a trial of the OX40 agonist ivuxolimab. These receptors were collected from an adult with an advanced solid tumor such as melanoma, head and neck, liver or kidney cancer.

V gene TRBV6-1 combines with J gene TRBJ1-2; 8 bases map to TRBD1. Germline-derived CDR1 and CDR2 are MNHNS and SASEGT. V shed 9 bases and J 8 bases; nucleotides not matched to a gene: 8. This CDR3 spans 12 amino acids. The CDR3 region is CASDRGRVGYTF. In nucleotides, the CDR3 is TGTGCCAGTGACAGGGGAAGGGTGGGCTACACCTTC.

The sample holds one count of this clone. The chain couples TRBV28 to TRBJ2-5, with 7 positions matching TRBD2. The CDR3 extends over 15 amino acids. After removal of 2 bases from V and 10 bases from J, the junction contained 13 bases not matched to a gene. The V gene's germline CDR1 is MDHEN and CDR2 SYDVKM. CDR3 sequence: CASSLQSQTERGQYF. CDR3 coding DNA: TGTGCCAGCAGTTTACAATCCCAGACGGAGCGGGGCCAGTACTTC.

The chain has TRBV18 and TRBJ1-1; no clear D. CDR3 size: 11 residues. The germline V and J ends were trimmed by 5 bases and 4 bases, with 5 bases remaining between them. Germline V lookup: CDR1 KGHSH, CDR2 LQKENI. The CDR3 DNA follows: TGTGCCAGCTCATGGCTCACTGAAGCTTTCTTT. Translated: CASSWLTEAFF.

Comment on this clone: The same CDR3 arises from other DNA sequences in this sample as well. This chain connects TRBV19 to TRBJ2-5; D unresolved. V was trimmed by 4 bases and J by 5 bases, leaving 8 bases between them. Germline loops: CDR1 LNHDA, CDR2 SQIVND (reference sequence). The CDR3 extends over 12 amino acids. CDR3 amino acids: CASSTGWETQYF. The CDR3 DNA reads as TGTGCCAGTAGTACTGGTTGGGAGACCCAGTACTTC.

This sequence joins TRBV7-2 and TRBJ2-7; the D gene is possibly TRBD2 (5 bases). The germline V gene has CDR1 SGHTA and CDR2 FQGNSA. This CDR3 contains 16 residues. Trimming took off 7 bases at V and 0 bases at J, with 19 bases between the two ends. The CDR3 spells CASKPRRSASSYEQYF. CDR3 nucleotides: TGTGCCAGCAAACCCCGGAGGTCTGCCAGCTCCTACGAGCAGTACTTC.

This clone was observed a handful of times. In nucleotides, the CDR3 is TGTGCCAGCAGTGAACGTCTGGACGGACCCTACGAGCAGTACTTC. This sequence encodes CASSERLDGPYEQYF. The J gene is TRBJ2-7, the V gene TRBV6-1; D unclear. The CDR3 contains 15 residues. V was pared by 2 bases and J by 2 bases, with 13 bases between. Germline V gene sequence: CDR1 MNHNS, CDR2 SASEGT.

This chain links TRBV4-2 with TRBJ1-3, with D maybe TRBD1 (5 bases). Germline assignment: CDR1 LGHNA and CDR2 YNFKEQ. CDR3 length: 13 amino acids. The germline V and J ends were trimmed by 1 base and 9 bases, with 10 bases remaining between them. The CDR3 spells CASSQADGATIYF. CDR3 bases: TGTGCCAGCAGCCAAGCGGACGGGGCCACCATATATTTT.

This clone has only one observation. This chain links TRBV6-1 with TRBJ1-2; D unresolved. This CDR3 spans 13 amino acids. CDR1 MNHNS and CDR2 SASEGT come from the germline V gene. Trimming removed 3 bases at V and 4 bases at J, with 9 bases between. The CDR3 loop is CASSDTSVYGYTF. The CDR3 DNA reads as TGTGCCAGCAGTGACACATCGGTCTATGGCTACACCTTC.

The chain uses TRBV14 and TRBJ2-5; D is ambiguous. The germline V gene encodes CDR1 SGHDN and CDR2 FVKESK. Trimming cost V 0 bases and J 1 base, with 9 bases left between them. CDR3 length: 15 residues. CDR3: CASSQDQKFQETQYF. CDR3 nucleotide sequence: TGTGCCAGCAGCCAAGATCAGAAATTCCAAGAGACCCAGTACTTC.